This T cell receptor (beta chain) emerged from a study of blood T cell repertoires in COVID-19. In the study overall: Sites across the United States, Italy and Spain contributed samples from acute and convalescent COVID-19. T cells, B-cell-depleted T cells, or PBMCs supplied cDNA or gDNA.

Authors' analysis steps: Amplification of reference gene primers provided the estimated nucleated cell counts. Produced via immunoSEQ multiplex PCR; TCRdb's table is partial and in-frame only. For V, J and clone size, that table is used; D and trimming come from the DNA. The data hold 86,000 or so clones, with roughly four fifths observed a single time. Trimming removed 6 bases at V and 4 bases at J, with 12 bases between. The CDR3 covers 13 residues. Germline lookup yields CDR1 LGHDT and CDR2 YNNKEL (reference sequence). The sample consisted of peripheral blood. This chain connects TRBV3-1 (or the pseudogene TRBV3-2) to TRBJ1-1; D gene unclear. The clonotype was recovered from a woman older than 75 with acute or convalescent COVID-19. The DNA of the CDR3 is TGTGCCAGCAGTCCCCACCGAGGCACTGAAGCTTTCTTT. It is translated as CASSPHRGTEAFF.